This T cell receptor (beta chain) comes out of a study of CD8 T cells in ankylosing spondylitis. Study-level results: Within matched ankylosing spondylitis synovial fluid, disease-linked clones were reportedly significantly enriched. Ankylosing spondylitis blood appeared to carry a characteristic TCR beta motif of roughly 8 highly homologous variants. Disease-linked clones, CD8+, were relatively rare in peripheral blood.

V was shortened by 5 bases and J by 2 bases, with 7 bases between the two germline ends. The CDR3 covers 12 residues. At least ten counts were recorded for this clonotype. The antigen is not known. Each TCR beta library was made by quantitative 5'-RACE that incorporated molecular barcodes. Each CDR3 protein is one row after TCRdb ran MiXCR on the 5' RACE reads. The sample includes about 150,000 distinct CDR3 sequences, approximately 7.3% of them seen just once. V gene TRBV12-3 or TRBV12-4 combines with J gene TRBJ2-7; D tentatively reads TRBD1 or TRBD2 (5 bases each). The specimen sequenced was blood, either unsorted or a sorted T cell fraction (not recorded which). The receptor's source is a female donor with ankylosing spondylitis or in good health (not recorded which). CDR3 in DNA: TGTGCCAGCAGTGAGGGACCCTACGAGCAGTACTTC. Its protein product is CASSEGPYEQYF.